The following is a T cell receptor (beta chain) sequence with its context. Hyperthyroidism patients were newly diagnosed, had disease duration under 2 months, and were aged 18 to 65 years. Exclusion followed for patients with uncontrolled infection, other autoimmune disease, pregnancy or lactation. Fresh 10 ml peripheral blood yielded PBMCs. The data belong to a study of T cells in Graves' hyperthyroidism and ophthalmopathy. V lost 10 bases, J lost 6 bases, and 3 bases stayed unmatched. CDR3 length: 11 residues. Germline assignment: CDR1 MNHEY and CDR2 SMNVEV (reference sequence). The TCR beta CDR3 regions underwent amplification using RNA transcripts as the source. Carried out on the TCR CDR3, a first-round RT-PCR used the HTBI primer set. TCRdb re-called the multiplex PCR reads through MiXCR, storing one row per CDR3 protein. This table holds under 650,000 distinct CDR3 sequences, roughly 15% found once.

The origin of this receptor is a woman aged 25 to 45 with Graves' hyperthyroidism. V gene TRBV27 combines with J gene TRBJ1-5; TRBD1 agrees at 7 bases. Sequencing was performed on blood. CDR3 sequence (DNA): TGTGCCACAGGGGGGGGTCAGCCCCAGCATTTT. Protein product: CATGGGQPQHF.